Shown below are 24 T cell receptor beta chains from a single sample sequenced in a study of T cells in Graves' hyperthyroidism and ophthalmopathy. Authors of the study amplified TCR beta CDR3 regions from RNA transcripts. The primer set for the first-round RT-PCR of the TCR CDR3 was HTBI. TCRdb reprocessed the multiplex PCR reads with MiXCR, giving one entry per CDR3 protein. This table has approximately 200,000 distinct CDR3 sequences, around 19% appearing once. The sequenced sample was blood. Receptors originate from a man in his forties with Graves' hyperthyroidism.

This clonotype was detected ten times or more. This chain connects TRBV18 to TRBJ1-5; possible D gene TRBD1, 5 bases. Germline V CDR1 and CDR2: KGHSH, LQKENI. Trimming took off 0 bases at V and 6 bases at J, with 12 bases between the two ends. The CDR3 spans 15 residues. The CDR3 spells CASSPPGAQGQPQHF. In nucleotides, the CDR3 is TGTGCCAGCTCACCACCGGGCGCTCAGGGTCAGCCCCAGCATTTT.

This clonotype was observed many times. The J gene is TRBJ2-3, the V gene TRBV12-3 or TRBV12-4, with D tentatively TRBD2 (5 bases). This CDR3 contains 12 residues. Trimming removed 4 bases at V and 6 bases at J, with 8 bases between. For the CDR3, the DNA is TGTGCCAGCAGTTCACTAGAGGATACGCAGTATTTT. Amino acid sequence: CASSSLEDTQYF.

This clonotype was detected many times. This sequence joins TRBV5-1 and TRBJ2-7, with TRBD1 matching 7 bases. The CDR3 length is 15 residues. V was pared by 0 bases and J by 2 bases, with 5 bases of the junction left unmatched. Germline CDR1 is SGHRS and CDR2 is YFSETQ. CDR3 amino acids: CASSLGTGPAYEQYF. In nucleotides, the CDR3 is TGCGCCAGCAGCTTGGGGACAGGACCCGCCTACGAGCAGTACTTC. The full variable domain, rest sourced from reference TRBV5-1 and TRBJ2-7, is KAGVTQTPRYLIKTRGQQVTLSCSPISGHRSVSWYQQTPGQGLQFLFEYFSETQRNKGNFPGRFSGRQFSNSRSEMNVSTLELGDSALYLCASSLGTGPAYEQYFGPGTRLTVT.

This clonotype was detected many times. This chain connects TRBV11-2 to TRBJ1-1, with D maybe TRBD1 (6 bases). Trimming took off 5 bases at V and 0 bases at J, with 19 bases between the two ends. Germline V gene data show CDR1 as SGHAT and CDR2 as FQNNGV. The CDR3 sequence is 17 residues long. The chain's CDR3 is CASSPYLDSLLNTEAFF. CDR3 in DNA: TGTGCCAGCAGCCCTTACTTGGACAGCCTGTTGAACACTGAAGCTTTCTTT.

This clonotype was counted ten times or more. V and J are TRBV7-9 and TRBJ2-3; D gene unclear. V was trimmed by 5 bases and J by 5 bases, leaving 11 bases between them. The CDR3 consists of 13 residues. From germline, CDR1 is SEHNR and CDR2 FQNEAQ (reference sequence). CDR3 sequence: CASSLELRDTQYF. In DNA form, the CDR3 reads TGTGCCAGCAGCCTCGAACTGAGAGATACGCAGTATTTT.

In its sample, this clonotype was seen a few times. The V call is TRBV15, the J call TRBJ2-4; TRBD1 matches at 8 bases. V trimming: 5 bases; J trimming: 5 bases; junction bases outside the gene matches: 2. The CDR3 has 13 amino acids. CDR1 is LNHNV, CDR2 YYDKDF, per germline (reference sequence). CDR3 residues: CATSPDRENIQYF. Written as DNA, the CDR3 is TGTGCCACCAGCCCGGACAGGGAAAACATTCAGTACTTC. The variable domain in full, completed from reference TRBV15 and TRBJ2-4, reads DAMVIQNPRYQVTQFGKPVTLSCSQTLNHNVMYWYQQKSSQAPKLLFHYYDKDFNNEADTPDNFQSRRPNTSFCFLDIRSPGLGDTAMYLCATSPDRENIQYFGAGTRLSVL.

This clonotype showed up just once. This chain links TRBV19 with TRBJ2-7, with 7 positions matching TRBD1. V lost 1 base, J lost 5 bases, and 8 bases stayed unmatched. The CDR3 is 15 amino acids. Germline loops: CDR1 LNHDA, CDR2 SQIVND (reference sequence). CDR3 amino acids: CASSIVEGAVDEQYF. Here the CDR3 DNA reads TGTGCCAGTAGTATAGTCGAGGGGGCTGTGGACGAGCAGTACTTC.

This clonotype was picked up many times. The CDR3 reads CASSLGRTIQETQYF. CDR3 sequence (DNA): TGCGCCAGCAGCTTAGGACGGACGATCCAAGAGACCCAGTACTTC. The chain employs TRBV5-1 and TRBJ2-5; the D is unclear. CDR1 is SGHRS, CDR2 YFSETQ, per germline. Trimming took off 2 bases at V and 1 base at J, with 12 bases between the two ends. This CDR3 region has 15 residues.

This clonotype has at least ten counts. V is TRBV6-5 and J is TRBJ1-3; D remains unclear. The CDR3 sequence is 15 residues long. V gave up 0 bases and J gave up 0 bases, with 6 bases separating them. Germline V CDR1 and CDR2: MNHEY, SVGAGI. This CDR3 reads CASSYSMVSGNTIYF. Here the CDR3 DNA reads TGTGCCAGCAGTTACTCGATGGTCTCTGGAAACACCATATATTTT.

This clonotype was seen at least ten times. The gene calls are TRBV10-3 and TRBJ1-3; no reliable D call. Germline CDR1 reads ENHRY; CDR2 reads SYGVKD. This CDR3 contains 13 residues. V was pared by 4 bases and J by 8 bases, with 12 bases between. The CDR3 nucleotides read TGTGCCATCAGTGTGAGAATTGGGGACACCATATATTTT. It translates to CAISVRIGDTIYF.

This clonotype was counted only a few times. The chain carries TRBV6-5 and TRBJ1-3; tentative D call: TRBD1 (5 bases). V dropped 0 bases and J dropped 0 bases, with 15 bases sitting between them. This CDR3 region has 18 residues. Germline-derived CDR1 and CDR2 are MNHEY and SVGAGI. The DNA of the CDR3 is TGTGCCAGCAGTTACTCTTCTCCGGGGACTTACTCTGGAAACACCATATATTTT. This codes for CASSYSSPGTYSGNTIYF.

This clonotype was counted between two and nine times. The CDR3 here is CASSPRDSYEQYF. The CDR3 DNA reads as TGTGCCAGCAGCCCCAGGGACTCCTACGAGCAGTACTTC. The chain recombines TRBV3-1 with TRBJ2-7; perhaps TRBD1 as D (5 bases). Germline V gene data show CDR1 as LGHDT and CDR2 as YNNKEL (reference sequence). V lost 4 bases to trimming and J lost 0 bases, with 7 bases between them. This CDR3 spans 13 amino acids.

This clonotype was detected many times. The chain links TRBV7-9 to TRBJ2-3, with 7 bases that match TRBD1. There are 14 residues in the CDR3. Per germline, CDR1 SEHNR and CDR2 FQNEAQ (reference sequence). The V gene end was trimmed by 5 bases and the J gene end by 3 bases; junction bases not matched to a gene: 5. CDR3 protein: CASSDREVTDTQYF. The CDR3 region has the DNA TGTGCCAGCAGCGACAGGGAAGTAACAGATACGCAGTATTTT.

This clonotype was counted only a few times. The genes are TRBV18 and TRBJ2-5; 8 bases line up with TRBD2. The V and J ends lost 6 bases and 2 bases, in that order; junction bases with no gene match: 8. The CDR3 spans 15 residues. Germline-derived CDR1 and CDR2 are KGHSH and LQKENI. The CDR3 DNA sequence: TGTGCCAGCTCCCCCCGGGGGGGGGATCAAGAGACCCAGTACTTC. As protein: CASSPRGGDQETQYF.

This clonotype has a count of ten or more. The J gene is TRBJ1-5, the V gene TRBV20-1, with D uncertain. Trimming stripped 4 bases from V and 5 bases from J, with 15 bases between. The germline V gene has CDR1 DFQATT and CDR2 SNEGSKA (reference sequence). The CDR3 is made up of 14 amino acids. The CDR3 DNA sequence: TGCAGTGCTATCATGTTTAGAGGAGATCAGCCCCAGCATTTT. This encodes CSAIMFRGDQPQHF.

The chain links TRBV2 to TRBJ1-1, with TRBD1 matching over 9 bases. V lost 5 bases and J lost 8; bases outside the gene matches: 3. The CDR3 sequence is 12 residues long. The V gene's germline CDR1 is SNHLY and CDR2 FYNNEI. In nucleotides, the CDR3 is TGTGCCAGCAGTTTCGGGACAGGGGAAGCTTTCTTT. The encoded protein is CASSFGTGEAFF. Full variable domain (missing parts from reference TRBV2 and TRBJ1-1): EPEVTQTPSHQVTQMGQEVILRCVPISNHLYFYWYRQILGQKVEFLVSFYNNEISEKSEIFDDQFSVERPDGSNFTLKIRSTKLEDSAMYFCASSFGTGEAFFGQGTRLTVV.

In this sample, this clonotype turned up a few times. The V and J genes are TRBV5-4 and TRBJ1-3, with 7 bases matching TRBD1. The CDR3 is 15 residues long. Germline CDR1 is SGHNT and CDR2 is YYREEE (reference sequence). Unmatched junction bases numbered 9, after V lost 4 bases and J lost 5 bases. CDR3 sequence (DNA): TGTGCCAGCAGCCCGCGGACAGGTGAACGAAACACCATATATTTT. This codes for CASSPRTGERNTIYF.

This clonotype was observed many times. The chain carries TRBV20-1 and TRBJ1-2; D unresolved. CDR1 DFQATT and CDR2 SNEGSKA come from the germline V gene (reference sequence). CDR3 size: 16 residues. V was pared by 2 bases and J by 4 bases, with 20 bases between. The CDR3: CSARIGYRVPLYGYTF. The CDR3 nucleotides read TGCAGTGCTAGAATTGGATACCGGGTCCCCCTCTATGGCTACACCTTC.

The table lists this clonotype with many counts. The gene calls are TRBV28 and TRBJ1-1, with unresolved D. V was pared by 5 bases and J by 4 bases, with 11 bases between. Looked up from germline, CDR1 is MDHEN and CDR2 is SYDVKM. CDR3 size: 13 residues. The CDR3 loop reads CASSLRYSTEAFF. In DNA, the CDR3 is TGTGCCAGCAGTCTTAGATATAGCACTGAAGCTTTCTTT.

In this sample, this clonotype turned up a few times. V is TRBV7-9 and J is TRBJ2-2; tentative D call: TRBD2 (6 bases). The V end was cut by 1 base, the J end by 6 bases, with 9 bases between. The germline gives CDR1 SEHNR, CDR2 FQNEAQ (reference sequence). The CDR3 totals 14 residues. The CDR3 region has the DNA TGTGCCAGCAGCTTAGTGGGGGGTCCCGGGGAGCTGTTTTTT. It is translated as CASSLVGGPGELFF.

This clonotype was seen at least ten times. The V and J genes are TRBV5-1 and TRBJ2-1, with 7 bases identical to TRBD2. This CDR3 is 15 amino acids long. Germline CDR1 reads SGHRS; CDR2 reads YFSETQ. The junction had 9 bases not matched to a gene; V was cut back by 5 bases and J by 4 bases. CDR3 coding DNA: TGCGCCAGCAGGAATTCCCTAGCGGTGTACAATGAGCAGTTCTTC. Translated: CASRNSLAVYNEQFF.

The chain joins TRBV5-8 to TRBJ1-2; D is unclear. The CDR3 consists of 15 residues. The germline V gene encodes CDR1 SGHTS and CDR2 YDEGEE. Trimming stripped 0 bases from V and 5 bases from J, with 14 bases between. The CDR3 DNA sequence: TGTGCCAGCAGCTTGGGGCTCGTCACGGATTATGGCTACACCTTC. Amino acid sequence: CASSLGLVTDYGYTF.

This sequence joins TRBV4-3 and TRBJ2-3; the D is unclear. Germline V gene lookup returns CDR1 LGHNA and CDR2 YSLEER. The ends were cut back, 1 base at V and 8 bases at J, with 13 bases in the middle. The CDR3 has 14 residues. The DNA of the CDR3 is TGCGCCAGCAGCCAAGCCGGAACCACGACTACGCAGTATTTT. Translated, it gives CASSQAGTTTTQYF.

This clonotype has more than one count but fewer than ten. The rearrangement links TRBV6-5 to TRBJ1-4; 9 bases are a match to TRBD1. V lost 4 bases and J lost 7; bases outside the gene matches: 4. The CDR3 is made up of 14 amino acids. Germline V gene sequence: CDR1 MNHEY, CDR2 SVGAGI. CDR3 protein: CASSSGTGTEKLFF. CDR3 in DNA: TGTGCCAGCAGTTCCGGGACAGGGACTGAAAAACTGTTTTTT.